The 15 T cell receptor beta chains below were found in one sample sequenced in a study of blood T cell repertoires in COVID-19. The data were produced by immunoSEQ multiplex PCR, yet TCRdb's version contains in-frame clones alone and is incomplete. The sample lists roughly 100,000 clones, 80% to 85% occurring once. Sequencing was carried out using peripheral blood. Every receptor here comes from an elderly man with acute or convalescent COVID-19.

The chain uses TRBV2 and TRBJ2-7; possible D gene TRBD2, 7 bases. Per the germline V gene, CDR1 is SNHLY and CDR2 is FYNNEI. This CDR3 has 16 amino acids. V lost 0 bases and J lost 1, with 13 bases in between. The CDR3: CASSEAGGLLSYEQYF. CDR3 coding DNA: TGTGCCAGCAGTGAAGCCGGGGGGCTATTATCCTACGAGCAGTACTTC.

This clone was observed at least ten times. This rearrangement joins TRBV7-2 to TRBJ1-2; D call uncertain. Germline CDR1 reads SGHTA; CDR2 reads FQGNSA. V was cut by 1 base and J by 4 bases, with 13 bases left in between. The CDR3 covers 15 residues. The CDR3 protein is CASSLGSGGLYGYTF. DNA of the CDR3: TGTGCCAGCAGCTTAGGTTCCGGAGGCCTCTATGGCTACACCTTC.

The chain has TRBV5-4 and TRBJ2-5; 7 nucleotides align to TRBD2. With V trimmed by 1 base and J by 2 bases, 5 bases remained unmatched. The CDR3 extends over 15 amino acids. Germline-derived CDR1 and CDR2 are SGHNT and YYREEE (reference sequence). In nucleotides, the CDR3 is TGTGCCAGCAGCTTGAGCGGGGTAGGACAAGAGACCCAGTACTTC. Translation gives CASSLSGVGQETQYF.

The chain combines TRBV19 with TRBJ1-4; tentatively, D is TRBD1 (6 bases). Germline lookup yields CDR1 LNHDA and CDR2 SQIVND (reference sequence). V lost 5 bases and J 8 bases, leaving 21 bases between the germline ends. The CDR3 spans 16 residues. CDR3 residues: CASSPGTNHPVEKLFF. CDR3 DNA sequence: TGTGCCAGTAGTCCCGGGACAAACCACCCTGTCGAAAAACTGTTTTTT.

This clone was counted a single time. The chain links TRBV27 to TRBJ2-3; weak D call: TRBD1 (6 bases). Germline values: CDR1 MNHEY, CDR2 SMNVEV (reference sequence). V lost 3 bases, J lost 5 bases, and 21 bases lay in between. This CDR3 spans 17 amino acids. CDR3 DNA: TGTGCCAGCAGTTTCTGGAAGGGGACGGGACACAGAGATACGCAGTATTTT. Encoded protein: CASSFWKGTGHRDTQYF.

The chain combines TRBV6-6 with TRBJ2-7, with D unresolved. Trimming shortened V by 6 bases and J by 4 bases, and 19 bases separated the two germline ends. This CDR3 is 15 amino acids long. Germline CDR1 and CDR2: MNHNY and SVGAGI (reference sequence). The CDR3 DNA reads TGTGCCAGCAGCCCTACTCTTACGGTCGGGTACGAGCAGTACTTC. It yields the protein CASSPTLTVGYEQYF.

The chain couples TRBV18 to TRBJ2-7; the match to TRBD1 covers 10 bases. CDR3 length: 14 amino acids. Germline V gene lookup returns CDR1 KGHSH and CDR2 LQKENI. V was pared by 3 bases and J by 5 bases, with 4 bases of the junction left unmatched. CDR3 sequence: CASSPGQGLDEQYF. CDR3 DNA: TGTGCCAGCTCACCGGGACAGGGGCTCGACGAGCAGTACTTC.

The genes are TRBV18 and TRBJ1-2; the D gene is possibly TRBD1 (6 bases). V was cut by 3 bases and J by 2 bases, with 10 bases left in between. Germline loops: CDR1 KGHSH, CDR2 LQKENI. There are 14 residues in the CDR3. The CDR3 sequence is CASSPRTANYGYTF. CDR3 nucleotide sequence: TGTGCCAGCTCACCGAGGACAGCGAACTATGGCTACACCTTC.

The chain combines TRBV5-1 with TRBJ1-2; D remains ambiguous. Trimming left V 0 bases short and J 1 base short, with 10 bases between. Per germline, CDR1 SGHRS and CDR2 YFSETQ. The CDR3 runs to 15 residues. The CDR3 is CASSLGVSYNYGYTF. CDR3 coding DNA: TGCGCCAGCAGCTTGGGAGTCTCTTATAACTATGGCTACACCTTC. Full variable domain (missing parts from reference TRBV5-1 and TRBJ1-2): KAGVTQTPRYLIKTRGQQVTLSCSPISGHRSVSWYQQTPGQGLQFLFEYFSETQRNKGNFPGRFSGRQFSNSRSEMNVSTLELGDSALYLCASSLGVSYNYGYTFGSGTRLTVV.

The J gene is TRBJ2-1, the V gene TRBV5-1; D unclear. V lost 1 base and J 4 bases, leaving 9 bases between the germline ends. CDR3 length: 14 amino acids. In germline, CDR1 is SGHRS, CDR2 YFSETQ. Written as DNA, the CDR3 is TGCGCCAGCAGCTTGACTGGTCCGTACAATGAGCAGTTCTTC. It codes for CASSLTGPYNEQFF.

V gene TRBV12-3 or TRBV12-4 combines with J gene TRBJ1-2; no reliable D call. Trimming took off 7 bases at V and 7 bases at J, with 13 bases between the two ends. The CDR3 extends over 12 amino acids. The CDR3 is CASTGGAGGYTF. CDR3 DNA: TGTGCCAGCACTGGCGGTGCGGGTGGCTACACCTTC.

The V call is TRBV14, the J call TRBJ1-2; D possibly corresponds to TRBD1 (5 bases). Germline values: CDR1 SGHDN, CDR2 FVKESK. The V end was cut by 2 bases, the J end by 8 bases, with 18 bases between. The CDR3 loop spans 15 amino acids. CDR3 protein: CASSQLKGRGEGYTF. DNA for the CDR3: TGTGCCAGCAGCCAACTGAAAGGACGGGGGGAGGGCTACACCTTC.

The chain couples TRBV6-6 to TRBJ2-7; perhaps TRBD2 as D (7 bases). Trimming removed 0 bases from V and 4 bases from J, with 16 bases in between. Germline assignment: CDR1 MNHNY and CDR2 SVGAGI (reference sequence). The CDR3 has 16 residues. The CDR3 DNA is TGTGCCAGCAGTTACTCGGGGGGGCGTTCTCCGTACGAGCAGTACTTC. It translates to CASSYSGGRSPYEQYF.

Only a few counts were recorded for this clone. The chain carries TRBV5-1 and TRBJ2-3; possibly TRBD1 for D (5 bases). The germline V gene has CDR1 SGHRS and CDR2 YFSETQ. The CDR3 sequence is 14 residues long. The V end was cut by 2 bases, the J end by 3 bases, with 10 bases between. The CDR3 sequence is CASSFQQVTDTQYF. The CDR3 nucleotides are TGCGCCAGCAGCTTTCAACAGGTGACAGATACGCAGTATTTT.

The chain links TRBV15 to TRBJ2-2; perhaps TRBD1 as D (6 bases). Trimming stripped 0 bases from V and 1 base from J, with 12 bases between. The V gene's germline CDR1 is LNHNV and CDR2 YYDKDF (reference sequence). CDR3 length equals 17 residues. The CDR3 loop is CATSRDPRGGNTGELFF. The CDR3 DNA is TGTGCCACCAGCAGAGATCCCAGGGGTGGGAACACCGGGGAGCTGTTTTTT.